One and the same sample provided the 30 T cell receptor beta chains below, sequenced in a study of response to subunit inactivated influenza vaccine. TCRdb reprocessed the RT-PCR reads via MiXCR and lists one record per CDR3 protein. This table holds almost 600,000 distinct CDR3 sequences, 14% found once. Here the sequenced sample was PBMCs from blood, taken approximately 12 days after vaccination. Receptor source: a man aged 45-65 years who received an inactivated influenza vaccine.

CDR3: CASSSLSLAGGLNTGELFF. CDR3 DNA sequence: TGTGCCAGCAGCTCCCTCTCGCTAGCGGGGGGCCTCAACACCGGGGAGCTGTTTTTT. V gene TRBV11-2 combines with J gene TRBJ2-2, with 11 bases lining up with TRBD2. This CDR3 is 19 amino acids long. The germline CDR1 and CDR2 sequences are SGHAT and FQNNGV. V lost 4 bases and J lost 2; bases outside the gene matches: 12.

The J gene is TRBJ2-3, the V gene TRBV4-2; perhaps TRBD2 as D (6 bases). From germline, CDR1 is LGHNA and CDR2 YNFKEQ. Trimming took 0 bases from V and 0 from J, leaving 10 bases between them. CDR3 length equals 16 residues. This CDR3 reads CASSQESGTSTDTQYF. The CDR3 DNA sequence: TGTGCCAGCAGCCAAGAATCGGGGACTAGCACAGATACGCAGTATTTT.

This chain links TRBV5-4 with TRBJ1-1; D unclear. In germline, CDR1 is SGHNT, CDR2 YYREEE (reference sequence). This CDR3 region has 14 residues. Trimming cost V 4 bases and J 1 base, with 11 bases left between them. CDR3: CASSRGVGNTEAFF. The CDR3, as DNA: TGTGCCAGCAGCCGCGGGGTTGGGAACACTGAAGCTTTCTTT. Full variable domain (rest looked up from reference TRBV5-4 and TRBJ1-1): ETGVTQSPTHLIKTRGQQVTLRCSSQSGHNTVSWYQQALGQGPQFIFQYYREEENGRGNFPPRFSGLQFPNYSSELNVNALELDDSALYLCASSRGVGNTEAFFGQGTRLTVV.

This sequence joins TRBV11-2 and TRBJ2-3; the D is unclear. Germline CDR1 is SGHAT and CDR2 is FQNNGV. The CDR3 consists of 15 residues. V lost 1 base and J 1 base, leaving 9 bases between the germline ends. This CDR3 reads CASSLVLGRTDTQYF. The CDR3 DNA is TGTGCCAGCAGCTTAGTTCTTGGTCGCACAGATACGCAGTATTTT.

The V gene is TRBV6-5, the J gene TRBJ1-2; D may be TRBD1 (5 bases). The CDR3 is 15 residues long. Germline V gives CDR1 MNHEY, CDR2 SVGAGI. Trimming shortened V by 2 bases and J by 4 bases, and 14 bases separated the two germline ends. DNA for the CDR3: TGTGCCAGCAGTTACAGTGTTGACAGCCTCTATGGCTACACCTTC. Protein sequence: CASSYSVDSLYGYTF.

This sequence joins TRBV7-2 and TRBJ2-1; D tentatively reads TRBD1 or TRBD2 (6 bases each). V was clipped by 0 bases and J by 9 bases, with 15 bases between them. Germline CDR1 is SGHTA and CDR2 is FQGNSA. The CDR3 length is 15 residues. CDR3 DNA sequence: TGTGCCAGCAGCTTAGCGCGGGGACAATGGGGTGAGCAGTTCTTC. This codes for CASSLARGQWGEQFF.

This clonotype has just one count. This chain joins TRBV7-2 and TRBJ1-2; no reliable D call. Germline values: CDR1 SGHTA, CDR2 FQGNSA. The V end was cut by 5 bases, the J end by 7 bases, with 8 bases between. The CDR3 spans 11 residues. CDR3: CASSQRGGYTF. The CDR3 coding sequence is TGTGCCAGCAGCCAACGGGGTGGCTACACCTTC.

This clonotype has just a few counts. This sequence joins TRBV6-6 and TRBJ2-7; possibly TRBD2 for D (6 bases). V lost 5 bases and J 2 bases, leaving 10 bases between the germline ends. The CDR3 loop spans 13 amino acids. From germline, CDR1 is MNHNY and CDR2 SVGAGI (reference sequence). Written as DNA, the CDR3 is TGTGCCAGCAGTGCGGGGCCCCCCTACGAGCAGTACTTC. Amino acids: CASSAGPPYEQYF.

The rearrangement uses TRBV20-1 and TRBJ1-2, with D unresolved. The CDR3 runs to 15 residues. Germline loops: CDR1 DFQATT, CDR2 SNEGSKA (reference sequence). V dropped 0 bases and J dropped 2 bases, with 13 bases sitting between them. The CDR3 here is CSARDSRTVNYGYTF. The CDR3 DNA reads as TGCAGTGCTAGAGATAGCCGGACGGTCAACTATGGCTACACCTTC.

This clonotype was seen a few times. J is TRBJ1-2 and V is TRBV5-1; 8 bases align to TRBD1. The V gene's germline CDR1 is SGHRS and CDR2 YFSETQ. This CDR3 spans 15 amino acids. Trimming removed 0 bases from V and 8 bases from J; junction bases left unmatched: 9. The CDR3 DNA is TGCGCCAGCAGCTTGGGACAGGGGCCATCGCGGGGCTACACCTTC. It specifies CASSLGQGPSRGYTF.

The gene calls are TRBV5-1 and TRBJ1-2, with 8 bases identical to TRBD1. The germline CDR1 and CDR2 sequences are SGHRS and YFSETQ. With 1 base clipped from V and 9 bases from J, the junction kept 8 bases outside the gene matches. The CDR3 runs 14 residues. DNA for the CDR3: TGCGCCAGCAGCTTGTCGGGACAGGAGTCGCGCTACACCTTC. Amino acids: CASSLSGQESRYTF.

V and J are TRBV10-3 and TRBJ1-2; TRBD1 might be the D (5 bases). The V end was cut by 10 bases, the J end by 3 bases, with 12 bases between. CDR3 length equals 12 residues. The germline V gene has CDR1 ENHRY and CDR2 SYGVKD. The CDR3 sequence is CATGGSHYGYTF. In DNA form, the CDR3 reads TGTGCCACGGGGGGTTCCCACTATGGCTACACCTTC.

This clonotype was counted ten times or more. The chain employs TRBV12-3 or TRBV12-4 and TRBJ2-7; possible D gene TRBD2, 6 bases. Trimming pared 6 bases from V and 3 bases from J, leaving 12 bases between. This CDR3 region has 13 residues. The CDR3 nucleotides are TGTGCCAGCAGCCCGGGACTGAACTACGAGCAGTACTTC. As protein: CASSPGLNYEQYF.

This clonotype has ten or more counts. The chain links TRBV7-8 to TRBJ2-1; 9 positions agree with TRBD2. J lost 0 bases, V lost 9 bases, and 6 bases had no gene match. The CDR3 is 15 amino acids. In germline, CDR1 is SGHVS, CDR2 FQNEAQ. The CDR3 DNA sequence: TGTGCCAGTAAGACTAGCGGAAGCTCCTACAATGAGCAGTTCTTC. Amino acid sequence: CASKTSGSSYNEQFF.

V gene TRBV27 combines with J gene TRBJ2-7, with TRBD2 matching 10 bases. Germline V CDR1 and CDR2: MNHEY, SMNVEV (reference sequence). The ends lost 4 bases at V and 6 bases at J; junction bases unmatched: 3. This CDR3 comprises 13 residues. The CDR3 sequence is CASSSRTSGEQYF. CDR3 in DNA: TGTGCCAGCAGTTCGAGGACTAGCGGCGAGCAGTACTTC.

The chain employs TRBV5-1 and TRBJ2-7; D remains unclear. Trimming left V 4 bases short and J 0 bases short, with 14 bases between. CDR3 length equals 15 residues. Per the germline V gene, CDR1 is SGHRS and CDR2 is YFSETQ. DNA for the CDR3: TGCGCCAGCAGCCCGGACCGGCAGAGCTCCTACGAGCAGTACTTC. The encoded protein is CASSPDRQSSYEQYF.

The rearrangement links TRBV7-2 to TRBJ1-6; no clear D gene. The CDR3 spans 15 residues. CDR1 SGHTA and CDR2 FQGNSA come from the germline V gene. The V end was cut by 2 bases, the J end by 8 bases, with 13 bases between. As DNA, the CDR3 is TGTGCCAGCAGCTTAAGCGGGCCCTCTTATTCACCCCTCCACTTT. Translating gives CASSLSGPSYSPLHF.

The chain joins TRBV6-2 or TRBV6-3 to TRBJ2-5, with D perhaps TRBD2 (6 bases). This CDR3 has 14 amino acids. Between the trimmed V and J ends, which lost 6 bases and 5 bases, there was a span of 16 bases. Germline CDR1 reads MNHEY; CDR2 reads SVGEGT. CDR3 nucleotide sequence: TGTGCCAGCAGCCCCGCGGGATACGCGGAGACCCAGTACTTC. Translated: CASSPAGYAETQYF.

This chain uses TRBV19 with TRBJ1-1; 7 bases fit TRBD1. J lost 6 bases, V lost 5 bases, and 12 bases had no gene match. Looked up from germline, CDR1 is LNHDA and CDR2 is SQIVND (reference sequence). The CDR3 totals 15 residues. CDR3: CASSVQGVMMAEAFF. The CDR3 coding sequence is TGTGCCAGTAGTGTCCAGGGGGTCATGATGGCTGAAGCTTTCTTT.

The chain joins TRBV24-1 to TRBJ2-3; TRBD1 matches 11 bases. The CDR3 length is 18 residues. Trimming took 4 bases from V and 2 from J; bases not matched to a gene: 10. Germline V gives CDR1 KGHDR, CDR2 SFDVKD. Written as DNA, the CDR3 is TGTGCCACCAGTGACTCCGGGACAGGGGGAGCCATCACAGATACGCAGTATTTT. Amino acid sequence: CATSDSGTGGAITDTQYF.

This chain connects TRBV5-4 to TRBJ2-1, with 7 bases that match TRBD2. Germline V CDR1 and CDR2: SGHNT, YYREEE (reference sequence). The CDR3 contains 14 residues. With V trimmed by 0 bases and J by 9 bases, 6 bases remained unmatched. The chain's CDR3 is CASSLEQGGSEQFF. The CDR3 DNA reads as TGTGCCAGCAGCTTGGAGCAGGGAGGGAGTGAGCAGTTCTTC.

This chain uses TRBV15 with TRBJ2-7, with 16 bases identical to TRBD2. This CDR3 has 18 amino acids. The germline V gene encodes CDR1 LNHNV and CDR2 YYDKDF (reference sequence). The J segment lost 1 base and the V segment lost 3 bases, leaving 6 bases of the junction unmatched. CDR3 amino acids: CATSSPGTSGRASYEQYF. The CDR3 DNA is TGTGCCACCAGCAGTCCCGGGACTAGCGGGAGGGCGTCCTACGAGCAGTACTTC.

CDR3 DNA: TGTGCCATCAGTGAGTCGGCTAGCCAGCAAGAGACCCAGTACTTC. Translating it yields CAISESASQQETQYF. The gene calls are TRBV10-3 and TRBJ2-5; possibly TRBD2 for D (5 bases). Germline lookup yields CDR1 ENHRY and CDR2 SYGVKD. The CDR3 totals 15 residues. The germline V and J ends were trimmed by 0 bases and 2 bases, with 10 bases remaining between them.

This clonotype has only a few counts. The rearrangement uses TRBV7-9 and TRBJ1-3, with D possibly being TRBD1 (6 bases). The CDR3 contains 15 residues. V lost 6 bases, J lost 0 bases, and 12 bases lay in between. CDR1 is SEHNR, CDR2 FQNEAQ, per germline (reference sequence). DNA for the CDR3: TGTGCCAGCAGGAATCCCAGGGGCTCTGGAAACACCATATATTTT. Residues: CASRNPRGSGNTIYF.

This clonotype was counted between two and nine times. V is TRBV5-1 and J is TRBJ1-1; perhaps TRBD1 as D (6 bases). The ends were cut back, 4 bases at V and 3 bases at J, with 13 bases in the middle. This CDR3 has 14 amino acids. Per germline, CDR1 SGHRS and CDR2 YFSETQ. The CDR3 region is CASSRLGADTEAFF. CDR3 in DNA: TGCGCCAGCAGCCGCCTGGGGGCGGACACTGAAGCTTTCTTT.

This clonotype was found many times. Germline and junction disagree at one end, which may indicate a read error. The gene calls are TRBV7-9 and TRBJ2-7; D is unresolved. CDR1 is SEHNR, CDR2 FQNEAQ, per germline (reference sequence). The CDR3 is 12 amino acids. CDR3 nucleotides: TGTGCCAGCAGTTTAGTTCGGTACGAGCAGTACTTC. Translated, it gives CASSLVRYEQYF.

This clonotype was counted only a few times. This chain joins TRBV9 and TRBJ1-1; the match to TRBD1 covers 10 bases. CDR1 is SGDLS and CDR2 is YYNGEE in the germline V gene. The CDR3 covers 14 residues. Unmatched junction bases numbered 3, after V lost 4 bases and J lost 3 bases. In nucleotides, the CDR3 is TGTGCCAGCAGCAAGGGACAGGGGTACACTGAAGCTTTCTTT. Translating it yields CASSKGQGYTEAFF.

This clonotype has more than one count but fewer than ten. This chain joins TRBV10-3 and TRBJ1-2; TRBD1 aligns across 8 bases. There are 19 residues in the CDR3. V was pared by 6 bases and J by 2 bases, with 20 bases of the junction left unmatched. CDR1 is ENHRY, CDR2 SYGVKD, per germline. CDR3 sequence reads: CAISFRLGQGVYFNYGYTF. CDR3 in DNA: TGTGCCATCAGCTTCCGGCTTGGACAGGGAGTATATTTCAACTATGGCTACACCTTC.

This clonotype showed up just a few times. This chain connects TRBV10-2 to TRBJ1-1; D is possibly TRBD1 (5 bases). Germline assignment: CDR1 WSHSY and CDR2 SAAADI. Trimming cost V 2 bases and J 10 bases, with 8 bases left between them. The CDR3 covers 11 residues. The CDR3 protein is CASSEAGRAFF. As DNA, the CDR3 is TGCGCCAGCAGTGAGGCAGGGCGAGCTTTCTTT.

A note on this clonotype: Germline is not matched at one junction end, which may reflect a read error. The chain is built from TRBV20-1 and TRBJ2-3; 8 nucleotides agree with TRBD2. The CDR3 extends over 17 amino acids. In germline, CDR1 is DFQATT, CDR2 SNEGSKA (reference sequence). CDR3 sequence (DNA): TGCTGTGCTAGAGCGATCCGGTCTAGCGGGTCCACAGATACGCAGTATTTT. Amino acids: CCARAIRSSGSTDTQYF.